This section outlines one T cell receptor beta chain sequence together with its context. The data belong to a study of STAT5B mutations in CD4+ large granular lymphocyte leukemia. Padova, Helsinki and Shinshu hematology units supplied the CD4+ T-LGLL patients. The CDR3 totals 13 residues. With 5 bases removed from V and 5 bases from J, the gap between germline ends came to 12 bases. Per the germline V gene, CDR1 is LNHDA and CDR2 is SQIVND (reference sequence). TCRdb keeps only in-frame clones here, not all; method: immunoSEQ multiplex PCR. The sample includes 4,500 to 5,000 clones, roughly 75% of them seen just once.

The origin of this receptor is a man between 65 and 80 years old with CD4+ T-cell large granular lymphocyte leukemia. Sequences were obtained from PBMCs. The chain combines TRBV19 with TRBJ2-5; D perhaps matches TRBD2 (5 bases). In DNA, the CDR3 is TGTGCCAGTAGTTCGACTATTCTGGAGACCCAGTACTTC. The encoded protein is CASSSTILETQYF.